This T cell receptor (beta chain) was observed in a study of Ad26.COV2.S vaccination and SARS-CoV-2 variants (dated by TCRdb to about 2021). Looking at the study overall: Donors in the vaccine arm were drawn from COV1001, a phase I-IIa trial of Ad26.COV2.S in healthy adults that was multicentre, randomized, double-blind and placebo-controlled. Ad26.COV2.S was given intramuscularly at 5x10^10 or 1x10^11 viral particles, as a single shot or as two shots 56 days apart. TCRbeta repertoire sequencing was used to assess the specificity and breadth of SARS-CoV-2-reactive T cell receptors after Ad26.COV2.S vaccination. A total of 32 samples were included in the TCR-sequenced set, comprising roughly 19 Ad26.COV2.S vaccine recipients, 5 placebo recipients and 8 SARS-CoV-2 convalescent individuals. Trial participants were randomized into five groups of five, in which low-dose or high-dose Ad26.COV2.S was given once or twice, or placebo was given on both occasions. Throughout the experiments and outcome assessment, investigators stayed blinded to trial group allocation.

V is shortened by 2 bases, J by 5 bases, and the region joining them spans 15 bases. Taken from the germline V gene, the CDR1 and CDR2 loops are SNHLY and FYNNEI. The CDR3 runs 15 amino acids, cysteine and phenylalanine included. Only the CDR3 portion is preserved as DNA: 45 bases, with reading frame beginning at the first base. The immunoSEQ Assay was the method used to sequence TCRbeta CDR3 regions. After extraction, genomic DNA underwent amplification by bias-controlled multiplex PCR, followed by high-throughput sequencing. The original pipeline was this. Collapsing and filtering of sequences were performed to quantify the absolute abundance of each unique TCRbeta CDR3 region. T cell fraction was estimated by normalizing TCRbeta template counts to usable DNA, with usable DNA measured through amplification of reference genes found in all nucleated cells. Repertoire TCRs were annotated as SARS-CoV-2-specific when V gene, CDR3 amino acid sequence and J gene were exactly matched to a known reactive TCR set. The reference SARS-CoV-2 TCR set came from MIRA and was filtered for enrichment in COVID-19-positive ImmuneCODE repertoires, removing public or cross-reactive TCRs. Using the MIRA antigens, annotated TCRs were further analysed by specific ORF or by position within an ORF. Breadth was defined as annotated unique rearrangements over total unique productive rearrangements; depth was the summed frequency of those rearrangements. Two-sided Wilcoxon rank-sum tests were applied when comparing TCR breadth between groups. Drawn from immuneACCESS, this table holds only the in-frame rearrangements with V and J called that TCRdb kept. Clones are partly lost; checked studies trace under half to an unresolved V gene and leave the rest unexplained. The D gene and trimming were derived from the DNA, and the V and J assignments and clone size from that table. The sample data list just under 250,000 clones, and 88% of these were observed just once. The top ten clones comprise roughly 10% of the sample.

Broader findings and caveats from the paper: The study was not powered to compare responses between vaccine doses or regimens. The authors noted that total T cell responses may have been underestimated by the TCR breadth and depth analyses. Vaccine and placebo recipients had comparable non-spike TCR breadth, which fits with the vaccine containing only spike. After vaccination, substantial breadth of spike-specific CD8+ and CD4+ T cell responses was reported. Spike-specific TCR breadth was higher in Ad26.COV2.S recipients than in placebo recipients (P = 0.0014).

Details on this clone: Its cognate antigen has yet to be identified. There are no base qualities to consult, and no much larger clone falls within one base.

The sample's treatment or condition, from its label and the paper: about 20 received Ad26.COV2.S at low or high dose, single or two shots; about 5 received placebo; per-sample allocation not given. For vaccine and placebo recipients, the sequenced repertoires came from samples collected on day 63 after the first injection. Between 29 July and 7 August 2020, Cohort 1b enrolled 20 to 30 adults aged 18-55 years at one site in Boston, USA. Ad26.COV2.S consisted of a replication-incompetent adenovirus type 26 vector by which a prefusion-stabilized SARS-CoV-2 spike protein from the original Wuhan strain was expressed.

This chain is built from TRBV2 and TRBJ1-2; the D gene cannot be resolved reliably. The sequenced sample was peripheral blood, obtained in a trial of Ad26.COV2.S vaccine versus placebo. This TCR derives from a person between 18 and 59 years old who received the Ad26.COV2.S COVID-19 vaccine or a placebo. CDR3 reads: CASSESGSSGYGYTF. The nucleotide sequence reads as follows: TGTGCCAGCAGTGAAAGCGGCAGCTCGGGATATGGCTACACCTTC. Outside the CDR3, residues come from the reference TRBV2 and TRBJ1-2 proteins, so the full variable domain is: EPEVTQTPSHQVTQMGQEVILRCVPISNHLYFYWYRQILGQKVEFLVSFYNNEISEKSEIFDDQFSVERPDGSNFTLKIRSTKLEDSAMYFCASSESGSSGYGYTFGSGTRLTVV.